Sequencing of this T cell receptor beta chain was carried out in a study of T cell responses to AZD1222 COVID-19 vaccine. Study outcomes and limitations: Of spike-specific TCRs, nearly half reportedly target regions left unmutated in variants. Rises in breadth and depth of Spike-specific TCRs came after two AZD1222 doses.

A word on this clone: As yet, its antigen is unknown.

Here immunoSEQ multiplex PCR was the method, and the copy in TCRdb shows in-frame clones only, minus some. The table lists tens of thousands of clones, around 86% of them singletons. The trim removed 1 base at V and 6 bases at J, leaving 10 bases unmatched. Germline V gene data show CDR1 as SGHTA and CDR2 as FQGTGA. The CDR3 consists of 18 residues. The sequencing used peripheral blood, collected on day 0 of AZD1222 vaccination. The source is an adult in good health. The chain uses TRBV7-3 and TRBJ2-1; 12 positions agree with TRBD2. The DNA for the CDR3 is TGTGCCAGCAGCTTAAAACCCCCGACTAGCGGGAGTGTCAATGAGCAGTTCTTC. Translated: CASSLKPPTSGSVNEQFF.